Below are 10 T cell receptor beta chains sequenced from a single sample in a study of early T cells in non-severe SARS-CoV-2 infection. TCRdb ran MiXCR on the 5' RACE reads and lists one entry per CDR3 protein. This table has 35,000 to 40,000 distinct CDR3 sequences, 8.5% to 10% appearing once. The source material was whole blood. These receptors were obtained from an adult who was a healthcare worker with PCR-confirmed SARS-CoV-2 infection or an uninfected control (not recorded which).

This clonotype showed up just a few times. The chain combines TRBV7-2 with TRBJ2-3; tentatively, D is TRBD2 (5 bases). Germline CDR1 reads SGHTA; CDR2 reads FQGNSA. V dropped 5 bases and J dropped 2 bases, with 11 bases sitting between them. The CDR3 consists of 14 residues. The CDR3 DNA follows: TGTGCCAGCAGCCTCGGACTTGCCACAGATACGCAGTATTTT. This encodes CASSLGLATDTQYF. Full variable domain (outside the CDR3, taken from reference TRBV7-2 and TRBJ2-3): GAGVSQSPSNKVTEKGKDVELRCDPISGHTALYWYRQSLGQGLEFLIYFQGNSAPDKSGLPSDRFSAERTGGSVSTLTIQRTQQEDSAVYLCASSLGLATDTQYFGPGTRLTVL.

In this sample, this clonotype turned up many times. V usage is TRBV29-1 and J usage is TRBJ2-3; 16 positions match TRBD2. V was pared by 4 bases and J by 8 bases, with 6 bases of the junction left unmatched. The CDR3 has 15 residues. Germline V gene sequence: CDR1 SQVTM, CDR2 ANQGSEA. As DNA, the CDR3 is TGCAGCGTTGCTGGGACTAGCGGGGGGGAAAGTACGCAGTATTTT. It is translated as CSVAGTSGGESTQYF.

At least ten counts were recorded for this clonotype. This sequence joins TRBV6-5 and TRBJ2-5; no clear D. Germline loops: CDR1 MNHEY, CDR2 SVGAGI. Trimming took off 1 base at V and 5 bases at J, with 11 bases between the two ends. CDR3 size: 14 residues. The CDR3 reads CASSYLPVSETQYF. The CDR3 DNA sequence: TGTGCCAGCAGTTACTTACCGGTCTCGGAGACCCAGTACTTC.

This clonotype was seen repeatedly, ten times or more. V gene TRBV20-1 combines with J gene TRBJ2-3; D ambiguous. V was trimmed by 1 base and J by 0 bases, leaving 14 bases between them. Germline assignment: CDR1 DFQATT and CDR2 SNEGSKA (reference sequence). The CDR3 runs 16 residues. The CDR3 reads CSARGARGGSTDTQYF. The CDR3, as DNA: TGCAGTGCTAGAGGGGCCCGTGGCGGTAGCACAGATACGCAGTATTTT.

J is TRBJ1-1 and V is TRBV11-2; D remains unclear. Germline loops: CDR1 SGHAT, CDR2 FQNNGV. The V and J ends lost 6 bases and 0 bases respectively, with 8 bases between them. The CDR3 contains 13 residues. This CDR3 is CASRYKMNTEAFF. The DNA for the CDR3 is TGTGCCAGCAGGTATAAGATGAACACTGAAGCTTTCTTT.

A few counts support this clonotype. The rearrangement joins TRBV29-1 to TRBJ2-5, with a possible D match to TRBD1 (5 bases). V dropped 4 bases and J dropped 2 bases, with 8 bases sitting between them. The CDR3 extends over 12 amino acids. The germline gives CDR1 SQVTM, CDR2 ANQGSEA. CDR3 DNA: TGCAGCGTTGGAGCAGGGCAAGAGACCCAGTACTTC. It specifies CSVGAGQETQYF.

This clonotype has at least ten counts. The chain has TRBV28 and TRBJ1-1; 7 bases agree with TRBD1. Per the germline V gene, CDR1 is MDHEN and CDR2 is SYDVKM. J was trimmed by 1 base and V by 6 bases; bases with no gene match: 5. The CDR3 runs 14 residues. The CDR3 protein is CASRSGTANTEAFF. The CDR3 DNA reads as TGTGCCAGCAGATCAGGGACAGCGAACACTGAAGCTTTCTTT.

This clonotype was seen a handful of times. CDR3 nucleotide sequence: TGTGCCAGCAGCCAAGGGGACAGTAAGCCCCAGCATTTT. Its translation is CASSQGDSKPQHF. The chain carries TRBV3-1 and TRBJ1-5, with 7 positions matching TRBD1. Trimming at V came to 1 base and at J to 8 bases, leaving 2 bases not matched to a gene. Germline V lookup: CDR1 LGHDT, CDR2 YNNKEL (reference sequence). CDR3 length: 13 residues.

This clonotype was observed many times. The chain joins TRBV20-1 to TRBJ1-2; D possibly corresponds to TRBD1 (5 bases). CDR1 is DFQATT, CDR2 SNEGSKA, per germline (reference sequence). This CDR3 has 14 residues. Trimming removed 0 bases from V and 0 bases from J, with 8 bases in between. Here the CDR3 reads CSARDQGSNYGYTF. The CDR3 nucleotides read TGCAGTGCTAGAGATCAGGGATCTAACTATGGCTACACCTTC.

This clonotype was seen only a few times. The chain carries TRBV20-1 and TRBJ1-5; TRBD1 might be the D (5 bases). The V end lost 0 bases, the J end lost 3 bases, and 12 bases lay between the germline ends. The germline gives CDR1 DFQATT, CDR2 SNEGSKA (reference sequence). The CDR3 has 15 amino acids. CDR3 amino acids: CSARDPGRANQPQHF. The CDR3 DNA reads as TGCAGTGCTAGAGATCCCGGCAGGGCCAATCAGCCCCAGCATTTT.